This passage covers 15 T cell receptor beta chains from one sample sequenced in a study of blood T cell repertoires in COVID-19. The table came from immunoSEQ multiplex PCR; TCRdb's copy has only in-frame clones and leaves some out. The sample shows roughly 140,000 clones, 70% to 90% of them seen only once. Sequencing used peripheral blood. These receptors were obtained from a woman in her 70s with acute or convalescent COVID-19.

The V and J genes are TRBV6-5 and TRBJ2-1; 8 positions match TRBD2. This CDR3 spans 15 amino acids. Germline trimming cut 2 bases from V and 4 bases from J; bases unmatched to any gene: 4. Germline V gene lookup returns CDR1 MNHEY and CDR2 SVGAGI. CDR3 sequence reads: CASSYAQRGYNEQFF. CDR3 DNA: TGTGCCAGCAGTTACGCCCAGCGGGGGTACAATGAGCAGTTCTTC.

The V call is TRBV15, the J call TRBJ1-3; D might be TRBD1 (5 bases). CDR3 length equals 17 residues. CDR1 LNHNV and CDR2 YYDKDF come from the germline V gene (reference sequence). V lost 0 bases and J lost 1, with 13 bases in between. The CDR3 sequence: CATSREGRVRSGNTIYF. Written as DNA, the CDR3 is TGTGCCACCAGCAGAGAGGGCAGGGTGAGGTCTGGAAACACCATATATTTT.

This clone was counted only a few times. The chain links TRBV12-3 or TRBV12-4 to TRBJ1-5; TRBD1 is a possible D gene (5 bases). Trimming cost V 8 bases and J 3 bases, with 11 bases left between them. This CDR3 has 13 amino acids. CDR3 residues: CASGGGYNQPQHF. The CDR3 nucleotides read TGTGCCAGCGGGGGAGGGTACAATCAGCCCCAGCATTTT.

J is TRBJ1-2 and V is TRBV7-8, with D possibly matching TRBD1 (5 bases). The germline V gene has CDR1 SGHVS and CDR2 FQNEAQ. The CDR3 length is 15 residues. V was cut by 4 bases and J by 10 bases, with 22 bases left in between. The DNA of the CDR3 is TGTGCCAGCAGCTCACCACAGGAATACTATCTATCCTACACCTTC. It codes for CASSSPQEYYLSYTF.

The CDR3, as DNA: TGCGCCAGCAGCTTGGCTGAGTCTAACTATGGCTACACCTTC. Protein product: CASSLAESNYGYTF. The chain has TRBV5-1 and TRBJ1-2; no reliable D call. Per the germline V gene, CDR1 is SGHRS and CDR2 is YFSETQ. Deletions cut 0 bases from V and 0 bases from J, with 6 bases between. The CDR3 spans 14 residues.

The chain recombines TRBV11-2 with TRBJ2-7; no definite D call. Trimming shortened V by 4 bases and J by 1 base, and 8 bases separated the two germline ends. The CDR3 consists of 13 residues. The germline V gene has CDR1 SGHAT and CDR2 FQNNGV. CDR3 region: CASSYSGSYEQYF. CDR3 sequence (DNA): TGTGCCAGCAGCTACTCCGGGTCCTACGAGCAGTACTTC.

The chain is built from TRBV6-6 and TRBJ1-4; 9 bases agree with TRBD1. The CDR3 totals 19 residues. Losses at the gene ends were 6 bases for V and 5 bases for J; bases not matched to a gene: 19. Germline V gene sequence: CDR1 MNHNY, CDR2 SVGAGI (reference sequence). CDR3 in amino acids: CASSLDRGSVLGLNEKLFF. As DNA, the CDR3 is TGTGCCAGCAGCTTGGACAGGGGATCGGTATTAGGATTAAATGAAAAACTGTTTTTT.

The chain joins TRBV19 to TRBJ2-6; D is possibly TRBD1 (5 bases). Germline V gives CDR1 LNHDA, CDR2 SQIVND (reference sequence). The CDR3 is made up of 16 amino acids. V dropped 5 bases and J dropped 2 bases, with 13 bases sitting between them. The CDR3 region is CASSFGHAPGANVLTF. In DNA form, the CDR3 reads TGTGCCAGTAGTTTTGGACACGCTCCTGGGGCCAACGTCCTGACTTTC.

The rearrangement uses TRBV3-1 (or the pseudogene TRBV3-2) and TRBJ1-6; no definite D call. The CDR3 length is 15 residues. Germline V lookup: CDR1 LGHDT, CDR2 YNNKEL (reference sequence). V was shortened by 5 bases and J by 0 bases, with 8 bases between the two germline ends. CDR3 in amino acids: CASSVASSYNSPLHF. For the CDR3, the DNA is TGTGCCAGCAGCGTGGCAAGCTCCTATAATTCACCCCTCCACTTT.

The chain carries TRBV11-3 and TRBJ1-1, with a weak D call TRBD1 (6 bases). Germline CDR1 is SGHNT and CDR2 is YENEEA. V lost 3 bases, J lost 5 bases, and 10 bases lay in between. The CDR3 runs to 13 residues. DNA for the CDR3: TGTGCCAGCAGCTTTAGGGGGAAGACTGAAGCTTTCTTT. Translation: CASSFRGKTEAFF.

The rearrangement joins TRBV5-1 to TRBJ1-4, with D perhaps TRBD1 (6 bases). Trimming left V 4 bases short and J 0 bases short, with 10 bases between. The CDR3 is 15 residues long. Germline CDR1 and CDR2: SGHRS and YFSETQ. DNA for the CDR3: TGCGCCAGCAGCCGATCAGGGGCAACTAATGAAAAACTGTTTTTT. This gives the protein CASSRSGATNEKLFF.

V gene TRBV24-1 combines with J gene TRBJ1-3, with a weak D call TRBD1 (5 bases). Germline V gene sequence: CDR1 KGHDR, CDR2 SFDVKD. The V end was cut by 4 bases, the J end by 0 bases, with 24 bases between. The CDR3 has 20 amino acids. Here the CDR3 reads CATSDNPETLDTSSGNTIYF. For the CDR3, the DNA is TGTGCCACCAGTGACAATCCGGAAACACTGGACACGAGCTCTGGAAACACCATATATTTT.

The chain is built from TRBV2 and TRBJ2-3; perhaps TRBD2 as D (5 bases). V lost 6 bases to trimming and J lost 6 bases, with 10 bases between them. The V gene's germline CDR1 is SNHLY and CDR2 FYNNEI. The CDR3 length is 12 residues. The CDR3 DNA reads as TGTGCCAGCAGCGACGGGGTTGATACGCAGTATTTT. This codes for CASSDGVDTQYF. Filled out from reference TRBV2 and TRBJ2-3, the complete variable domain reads EPEVTQTPSHQVTQMGQEVILRCVPISNHLYFYWYRQILGQKVEFLVSFYNNEISEKSEIFDDQFSVERPDGSNFTLKIRSTKLEDSAMYFCASSDGVDTQYFGPGTRLTVL.

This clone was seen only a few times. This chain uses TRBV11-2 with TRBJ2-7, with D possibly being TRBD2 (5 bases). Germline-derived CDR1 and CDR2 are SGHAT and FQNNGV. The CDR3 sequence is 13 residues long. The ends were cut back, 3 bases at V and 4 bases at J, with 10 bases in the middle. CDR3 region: CASSFTRDYEQYF. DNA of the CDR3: TGTGCCAGCAGCTTTACTCGGGATTACGAGCAGTACTTC.

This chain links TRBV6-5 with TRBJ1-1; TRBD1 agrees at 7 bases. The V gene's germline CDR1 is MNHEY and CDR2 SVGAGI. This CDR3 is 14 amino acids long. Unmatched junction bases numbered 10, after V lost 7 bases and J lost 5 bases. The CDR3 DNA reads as TGTGCCAGCACCAACAGGGGTTTAATGACTGAAGCTTTCTTT. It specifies CASTNRGLMTEAFF.